Presented here are 28 T cell receptor beta chains from one specimen sequenced in a study of OX40 agonist ivuxolimab in advanced cancers. TCRdb keeps only in-frame clones here, not all; method: immunoSEQ multiplex PCR. The table has roughly 60,000 clones, about 85% seen once; the top ten hold 4.7%. The material sequenced was CD4+ or CD8+ T cells sorted from blood, taken in a trial of the OX40 agonist ivuxolimab. All receptors derive from an adult with an advanced solid tumor such as melanoma, head and neck, liver or kidney cancer.

This chain connects TRBV5-1 to TRBJ2-3, with a weak D call TRBD1 (5 bases). The V gene's germline CDR1 is SGHRS and CDR2 YFSETQ. V was cut by 0 bases and J by 4 bases, with 12 bases left in between. This CDR3 has 15 amino acids. The DNA of the CDR3 is TGCGCCAGCAGCTTGGGGACAATAGGTGCAGATACGCAGTATTTT. This sequence encodes CASSLGTIGADTQYF.

The chain links TRBV9 to TRBJ2-1; D may be TRBD2 (6 bases). Germline V gives CDR1 SGDLS, CDR2 YYNGEE. Trimming took 2 bases from V and 5 from J, leaving 14 bases between them. This CDR3 has 15 residues. This chain's CDR3 is CASSVLWTTDNEQFF. The CDR3 bases are TGTGCCAGCAGCGTTCTCTGGACTACCGACAATGAGCAGTTCTTC.

V usage is TRBV9 and J usage is TRBJ2-7; 8 bases match TRBD2. After removal of 3 bases from V and 4 bases from J, the junction contained 15 bases not matched to a gene. The CDR3 sequence is 17 residues long. Germline V CDR1 and CDR2: SGDLS, YYNGEE. CDR3 DNA: TGTGCCAGCAGCGAAGGGGACGCACTAGCGGCCCAATACGAGCAGTACTTC. Protein product: CASSEGDALAAQYEQYF.

The gene calls are TRBV4-3 and TRBJ2-1, with 10 bases that match TRBD2. Looked up from germline, CDR1 is LGHNA and CDR2 is YSLEER. J was trimmed by 9 bases and V by 2 bases; bases with no gene match: 7. The CDR3 extends over 15 amino acids. The CDR3 loop reads CASSQHKPSGSEQFF. The CDR3 coding sequence is TGCGCCAGCAGCCAACACAAGCCTAGCGGGAGTGAGCAGTTCTTC.

V is TRBV28 and J is TRBJ1-2, with TRBD1 identical over 7 bases. Germline lookup yields CDR1 MDHEN and CDR2 SYDVKM. The CDR3 covers 16 residues. The V segment lost 5 bases and the J segment 6 bases; nucleotides outside the gene matches: 15. CDR3 amino acids: CASSPTTLTGFDGYTF. The CDR3 region has the DNA TGTGCCAGCAGTCCAACTACCCTGACAGGGTTCGATGGCTACACCTTC.

This clone was detected once. This sequence joins TRBV18 and TRBJ1-1; D is unresolved. Germline loops: CDR1 KGHSH, CDR2 LQKENI. The CDR3 contains 17 residues. V shed 3 bases and J shed 4 bases, with 21 bases lying between them. CDR3 sequence: CASSPTREGWASTEAFF. CDR3 in DNA: TGTGCCAGCTCACCCACACGGGAGGGCTGGGCTAGCACTGAAGCTTTCTTT.

The chain combines TRBV28 with TRBJ1-4; TRBD1 matches at 11 bases. With V trimmed by 6 bases and J by 8 bases, 5 bases remained unmatched. This CDR3 comprises 14 residues. The germline CDR1 and CDR2 sequences are MDHEN and SYDVKM. CDR3: CASRPGTGGEKLFF. The CDR3 coding sequence is TGTGCCAGCAGACCCGGGACAGGGGGGGAAAAACTGTTTTTT.

The gene calls are TRBV28 and TRBJ2-1, with TRBD2 matching over 7 bases. Unmatched junction bases numbered 5, after V lost 6 bases and J lost 3 bases. CDR1 and CDR2 (germline): MDHEN, SYDVKM. This CDR3 has 14 residues. The CDR3 DNA follows: TGTGCCAGCAGACCCGGACTAGACTACAATGAGCAGTTCTTC. Translated: CASRPGLDYNEQFF.

The chain combines TRBV7-2 with TRBJ2-1; D unclear. Looked up from germline, CDR1 is SGHTA and CDR2 is FQGNSA. Between the trimmed V and J ends, which lost 5 bases and 0 bases, there was a span of 17 bases. CDR3 size: 17 residues. CDR3 residues: CASSPRWSPSSYNEQFF. As DNA, the CDR3 is TGTGCCAGCAGCCCTAGGTGGTCCCCGAGCTCCTACAATGAGCAGTTCTTC. Complete variable domain (other parts from reference TRBV7-2 and TRBJ2-1): GAGVSQSPSNKVTEKGKDVELRCDPISGHTALYWYRQSLGQGLEFLIYFQGNSAPDKSGLPSDRFSAERTGGSVSTLTIQRTQQEDSAVYLCASSPRWSPSSYNEQFFGPGTRLTVL.

This clone has only a few counts. This chain links TRBV7-2 with TRBJ1-4, with unresolved D. Germline CDR1 is SGHTA and CDR2 is FQGNSA. V lost 5 bases and J 10 bases, leaving 23 bases between the germline ends. The CDR3 is 16 amino acids. CDR3 protein: CASSGSVGPDTRKLFF. CDR3 bases: TGTGCCAGCAGCGGTTCGGTGGGTCCCGATACGCGAAAACTGTTTTTT.

This chain's CDR3 is CASSLTDATNEKLFF. The CDR3 coding sequence is TGTGCCAGCAGTTTGACGGATGCAACTAATGAAAAACTGTTTTTT. The chain joins TRBV28 to TRBJ1-4; D uncertain. Between the trimmed V and J ends, which lost 3 bases and 0 bases, there was a span of 8 bases. CDR3 length: 15 residues. From germline, CDR1 is MDHEN and CDR2 SYDVKM.

The gene calls are TRBV5-4 and TRBJ2-7; D is uncertain. CDR3 size: 14 residues. Trimming removed 0 bases from V and 2 bases from J, with 9 bases in between. Germline V gene lookup returns CDR1 SGHNT and CDR2 YYREEE (reference sequence). This chain's CDR3 is CASSLAGQTYEQYF. The CDR3 DNA reads as TGTGCCAGCAGCTTGGCCGGGCAGACCTACGAGCAGTACTTC. Based on the CDR3 plus reference TRBV5-4 and TRBJ2-7, the full variable domain is ETGVTQSPTHLIKTRGQQVTLRCSSQSGHNTVSWYQQALGQGPQFIFQYYREEENGRGNFPPRFSGLQFPNYSSELNVNALELDDSALYLCASSLAGQTYEQYFGPGTRLTVT.

The chain links TRBV10-3 to TRBJ1-2; D possibly corresponds to TRBD1 (5 bases). Germline CDR1 and CDR2: ENHRY and SYGVKD. The CDR3 sequence is 14 residues long. V was cut by 6 bases and J by 0 bases, with 11 bases left in between. CDR3 amino acids: CAIRPGGSNYGYTF. The CDR3 nucleotides read TGTGCCATCAGACCTGGGGGGTCTAACTATGGCTACACCTTC.

The chain has TRBV7-8 and TRBJ2-2; the D is unclear. V gave up 2 bases and J gave up 1 base, with 8 bases separating them. Germline V gene sequence: CDR1 SGHVS, CDR2 FQNEAQ. The CDR3 is made up of 15 amino acids. CDR3 bases: TGTGCCAGCAGCTTAAGTTCCTGGAACACCGGGGAGCTGTTTTTT. Its translation: CASSLSSWNTGELFF.

The V gene is TRBV11-2, the J gene TRBJ2-7; 7 bases fit TRBD1. The CDR3 runs to 14 residues. The germline gives CDR1 SGHAT, CDR2 FQNNGV. J gave up 2 bases and V 3 bases, and 4 bases lay outside the gene matches. This CDR3 reads CASSLSGGTYEQYF. CDR3 in DNA: TGTGCCAGCAGCTTGTCAGGGGGAACCTACGAGCAGTACTTC.

The V and J genes are TRBV28 and TRBJ2-1; perhaps TRBD2 as D (5 bases). Germline V lookup: CDR1 MDHEN, CDR2 SYDVKM. V gave up 9 bases and J gave up 0 bases, with 15 bases separating them. CDR3 length: 15 residues. The DNA of the CDR3 is TGTGCCAGTGGACCCCCAGCGGCCTCCTACAATGAGCAGTTCTTC. It yields the protein CASGPPAASYNEQFF.

This clone has just a few counts. J is TRBJ2-7 and V is TRBV27; D is undetermined. The ends were cut back, 7 bases at V and 6 bases at J, with 16 bases in the middle. CDR3 length equals 13 residues. CDR1 is MNHEY and CDR2 is SMNVEV in the germline V gene (reference sequence). The CDR3: CASNDVGVGEQYF. DNA of the CDR3: TGTGCCAGCAATGACGTTGGGGTTGGCGAGCAGTACTTC.

The chain links TRBV2 to TRBJ1-5; 7 nucleotides match TRBD1. Trimming took 7 bases from V and 7 from J; bases not matched to a gene: 16. The CDR3 is 16 residues long. Germline CDR1 is SNHLY and CDR2 is FYNNEI. CDR3 region: CASTRRGRDSGQPQHF. The DNA of the CDR3 is TGTGCCAGCACAAGAAGGGGCCGGGACAGTGGGCAGCCCCAGCATTTT.

The chain carries TRBV18 and TRBJ2-1; D possibly corresponds to TRBD1 (6 bases). Germline V lookup: CDR1 KGHSH, CDR2 LQKENI. V lost 5 bases to trimming and J lost 8 bases, with 22 bases between them. The CDR3 is made up of 16 amino acids. The CDR3 reads CASSGTGIEGEYEQFF. CDR3 nucleotide sequence: TGTGCCAGCTCAGGAACAGGGATTGAGGGGGAATATGAGCAGTTCTTC.

The rearrangement uses TRBV7-2 and TRBJ2-1; perhaps TRBD2 as D (7 bases). CDR1 and CDR2 (germline): SGHTA, FQGNSA. The CDR3 totals 15 residues. Between the trimmed V and J ends, which lost 5 bases and 7 bases, there was a span of 18 bases. The chain's CDR3 is CASSPYGGRVNEQFF. The DNA for the CDR3 is TGTGCCAGCAGCCCTTACGGGGGGCGCGTTAATGAGCAGTTCTTC.

The chain couples TRBV5-6 to TRBJ2-1; 7 bases align to TRBD2. J was trimmed by 0 bases and V by 4 bases; bases with no gene match: 7. This CDR3 comprises 16 residues. CDR1 and CDR2 (germline): SGHDT, YYEEEE. The CDR3 protein is CASSPRGGSSYNEQFF. DNA for the CDR3: TGTGCCAGCAGCCCCCGTGGCGGGAGCTCCTACAATGAGCAGTTCTTC.

This CDR3 is CASSFPLEYF. The CDR3, as DNA: TGTGCCAGCAGTTTTCCGTTGGAGTACTTC. The chain combines TRBV27 with TRBJ2-7; D unresolved. This CDR3 has 10 amino acids. The V gene's germline CDR1 is MNHEY and CDR2 SMNVEV (reference sequence). The V end was cut by 3 bases, the J end by 11 bases, with 8 bases between.

The chain is built from TRBV10-2 and TRBJ2-1; 7 bases are a match to TRBD1. V lost 3 bases, J lost 7 bases, and 6 bases stayed unmatched. CDR1 is WSHSY and CDR2 is SAAADI in the germline V gene. The CDR3 is 14 amino acids. CDR3 nucleotides: TGCGCCAGCAGTGATATGACAGGGTATAATGAGCAGTTCTTC. Residues: CASSDMTGYNEQFF.

This sequence joins TRBV6-5 and TRBJ1-2; weak D call: TRBD1 (6 bases). The CDR3 is 15 amino acids. V was cut by 2 bases and J by 4 bases, with 14 bases left in between. The germline V gene encodes CDR1 MNHEY and CDR2 SVGAGI. CDR3: CASSYGGRKGYGYTF. As DNA, the CDR3 is TGTGCCAGCAGTTACGGGGGGCGAAAGGGCTATGGCTACACCTTC.

The chain combines TRBV9 with TRBJ2-5; D gene uncertain. Trimming left V 2 bases short and J 5 bases short, with 13 bases between. The CDR3 totals 14 residues. Germline CDR1 and CDR2: SGDLS and YYNGEE. CDR3 DNA sequence: TGTGCCAGCAGCGTTGACATTAATCCGGAGACCCAGTACTTC. Residues: CASSVDINPETQYF.

The chain joins TRBV15 to TRBJ1-6, with TRBD1 identical over 7 bases. Germline V gives CDR1 LNHNV, CDR2 YYDKDF (reference sequence). V dropped 3 bases and J dropped 14; count of bases not matched to a gene: 13. The CDR3 is 15 amino acids. In DNA form, the CDR3 reads TGTGCCACCAGCAGGGAGGGGGCACAGGGGATCACCCTCCACTTT. Amino acid sequence: CATSREGAQGITLHF.

The CDR3 DNA reads TGTGCCAGCAGTCACAAACTATGGACAGATTCCTACGAGCAGTACTTC. This translates into CASSHKLWTDSYEQYF. This chain uses TRBV28 with TRBJ2-7, with a possible D match to TRBD1 (6 bases). The germline gives CDR1 MDHEN, CDR2 SYDVKM. The V gene lost 5 bases and the J gene lost 1 base, with 18 bases spanning the gap. The CDR3 consists of 16 residues.

The J gene is TRBJ1-1, the V gene TRBV10-3; D is perhaps TRBD1 (5 bases). Trimming stripped 4 bases from V and 0 bases from J, with 15 bases between. The CDR3 loop spans 16 amino acids. Germline CDR1 and CDR2: ENHRY and SYGVKD. CDR3 DNA sequence: TGTGCCATCAGTGCCGCCCGGGGGACCATGAACACTGAAGCTTTCTTT. It specifies CAISAARGTMNTEAFF.